One sample yielded the 11 T cell receptor beta chains listed below, sequenced in a study of OX40 agonist ivuxolimab in advanced cancers. Method: immunoSEQ multiplex PCR; TCRdb's copy keeps in-frame clones and lacks some. The sample lists some 60,000 clones, 70% to 90% occurring once. The starting material was CD4+ or CD8+ T cells sorted from blood, obtained in a trial of the OX40 agonist ivuxolimab. Receptor source: an adult with an advanced solid tumor such as melanoma, head and neck, liver or kidney cancer.

The chain employs TRBV19 and TRBJ2-7; 7 bases are shared with TRBD1. The V and J ends lost 5 bases and 5 bases, in that order; junction bases with no gene match: 9. Per the germline V gene, CDR1 is LNHDA and CDR2 is SQIVND (reference sequence). This CDR3 contains 14 residues. This CDR3 reads CASSSSVTGNEQYF. CDR3 in DNA: TGTGCCAGTAGTTCCTCCGTGACAGGGAACGAGCAGTACTTC. Drawing the rest from reference TRBV19 and TRBJ2-7, the complete variable domain is DGGITQSPKYLFRKEGQNVTLSCEQNLNHDAMYWYRQDPGQGLRLIYYSQIVNDFQKGDIAEGYSVSREKKESFPLTVTSAQKNPTAFYLCASSSSVTGNEQYFGPGTRLTVT.

This clone was seen a single time. In DNA, the CDR3 is TGTGCCAGCAGTTTATTTGGCCTAGCGGGAACAGATACGCAGTATTTT. This sequence encodes CASSLFGLAGTDTQYF. The rearrangement uses TRBV27 and TRBJ2-3, with 9 positions matching TRBD2. After removal of 1 base from V and 3 bases from J, the junction contained 5 bases not matched to a gene. Germline CDR1 and CDR2: MNHEY and SMNVEV (reference sequence). The CDR3 runs 16 residues.

Concerning this clone: The sample holds other DNA sequences that translate to the same CDR3. The chain joins TRBV9 to TRBJ2-2; D perhaps matches TRBD2 (6 bases). V lost 0 bases and J lost 5, with 8 bases in between. CDR3 length: 14 residues. Per germline, CDR1 SGDLS and CDR2 YYNGEE. CDR3: CASSVVAGTGELFF. CDR3 coding DNA: TGTGCCAGCAGCGTAGTGGCGGGAACCGGGGAGCTGTTTTTT.

In its sample, this clone was seen a few times. CDR3 loop: CASSVVLTGGTEAFF. In DNA form, the CDR3 reads TGTGCCAGCAGCGTAGTCCTGACGGGAGGCACTGAAGCTTTCTTT. The chain employs TRBV9 and TRBJ1-1; the D is unclear. Trimming took 0 bases from V and 4 from J, leaving 13 bases between them. CDR3 length equals 15 residues. Germline-derived CDR1 and CDR2 are SGDLS and YYNGEE.

The sample holds one count of this clone. This CDR3 reads CASSNRDIQPQHF. CDR3 sequence (DNA): TGTGCCAGCAGTAACCGGGACATTCAGCCCCAGCATTTT. The chain joins TRBV6-1 to TRBJ1-5, with D possibly matching TRBD1 (6 bases). The CDR3 contains 13 residues. V was shortened by 5 bases and J by 6 bases, with 11 bases between the two germline ends. CDR1 is MNHNS and CDR2 is SASEGT in the germline V gene.

The genes are TRBV7-9 and TRBJ2-5; D gene ambiguous. The end of the DNA aligns better with TRBJ2-7, so the J call may be wrong. The germline gives CDR1 SEHNR, CDR2 FQNEAQ (reference sequence). This CDR3 comprises 17 residues. CDR3 DNA: TGTGCCAGCAGCTTAGGTCGGGTAGAATCGAGCTCCTACGAGCAGTACTTC. This sequence encodes CASSLGRVESSSYEQYF.

The chain joins TRBV7-9 to TRBJ2-1, with TRBD1 matching over 7 bases. Germline V gene data show CDR1 as SEHNR and CDR2 as FQNEAQ (reference sequence). The junction had 15 bases not matched to a gene; V was cut back by 7 bases and J by 6 bases. The length of the CDR3 is 16 residues. CDR3 in DNA: TGTGCCAGCAAGCCTGAGGGGGCAGGATGGCTCAATGAGCAGTTCTTC. This sequence encodes CASKPEGAGWLNEQFF.

DNA of the CDR3: TGTGCCAGTAGTATGAGACGGGAGAATCAGCCCCAGCATTTT. The encoded protein is CASSMRRENQPQHF. V and J are TRBV19 and TRBJ1-5; D unresolved. The V gene's germline CDR1 is LNHDA and CDR2 SQIVND (reference sequence). The CDR3 is made up of 14 amino acids. Trimming removed 3 bases from V and 4 bases from J, with 10 bases in between. Full variable domain (rest looked up from reference TRBV19 and TRBJ1-5): DGGITQSPKYLFRKEGQNVTLSCEQNLNHDAMYWYRQDPGQGLRLIYYSQIVNDFQKGDIAEGYSVSREKKESFPLTVTSAQKNPTAFYLCASSMRRENQPQHFGDGTRLSIL.

The chain combines TRBV6-1 with TRBJ1-5; 7 positions agree with TRBD1. Trimming removed 5 bases from V and 6 bases from J; junction bases left unmatched: 4. The V gene's germline CDR1 is MNHNS and CDR2 SASEGT. The CDR3 runs to 13 residues. In DNA form, the CDR3 reads TGTGCCAGCAGTTTGACAGGGAGTCAGCCCCAGCATTTT. Protein product: CASSLTGSQPQHF.

This rearrangement joins TRBV11-2 to TRBJ1-2, with 8 bases identical to TRBD1. The germline V gene encodes CDR1 SGHAT and CDR2 FQNNGV. This CDR3 spans 14 amino acids. The J segment lost 4 bases and the V segment lost 5 bases, leaving 6 bases of the junction unmatched. In DNA form, the CDR3 reads TGTGCCAGCAGCCTCGACAGGGGCCCCTATGGCTACACCTTC. Protein sequence: CASSLDRGPYGYTF.

The V gene is TRBV9, the J gene TRBJ2-3; 7 bases are shared with TRBD1. Looked up from germline, CDR1 is SGDLS and CDR2 is YYNGEE. The CDR3 contains 17 residues. The V segment lost 5 bases and the J segment 0 bases; nucleotides outside the gene matches: 12. The CDR3 DNA reads TGTGCCAGCAGGGGACAGAGACGAAAATATAGCACAGATACGCAGTATTTT. Protein: CASRGQRRKYSTDTQYF.